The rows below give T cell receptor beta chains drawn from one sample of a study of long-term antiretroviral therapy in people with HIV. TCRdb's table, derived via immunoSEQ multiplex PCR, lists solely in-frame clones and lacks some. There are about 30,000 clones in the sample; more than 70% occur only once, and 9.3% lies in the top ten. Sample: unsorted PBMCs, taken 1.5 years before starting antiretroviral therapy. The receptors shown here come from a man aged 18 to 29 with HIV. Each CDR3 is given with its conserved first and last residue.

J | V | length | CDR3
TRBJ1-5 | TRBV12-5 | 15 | CASGLATAGLQPQHF
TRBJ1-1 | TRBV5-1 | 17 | CASSLVSGANGNTEAFF
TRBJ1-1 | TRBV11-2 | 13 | CASSLPLITEAFF
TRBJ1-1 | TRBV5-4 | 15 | CASNRGDSPNTEAFF
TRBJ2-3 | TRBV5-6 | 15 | CASSPGAGGTDTQYF
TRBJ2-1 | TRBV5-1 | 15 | CASSLSGTGIYEQFF
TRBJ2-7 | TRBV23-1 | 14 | CASLLGGGRYEQYF
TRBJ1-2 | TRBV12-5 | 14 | CASGLGSGGDGYTF
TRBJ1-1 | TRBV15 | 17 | CATSRGQGGGTNTEAFF
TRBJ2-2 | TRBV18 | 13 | CASSRDRAGELFF
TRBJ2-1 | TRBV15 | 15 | CATSRVLAQLGEQFF
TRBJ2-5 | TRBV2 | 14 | CASNGVLGSGTQYF
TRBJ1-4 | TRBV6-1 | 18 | CASSAYAGQTTTNEKLFF
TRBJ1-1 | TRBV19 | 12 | CASSPRGSEAFF
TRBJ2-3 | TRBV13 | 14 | CASSLQLGTDTQYF
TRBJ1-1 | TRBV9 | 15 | CASSSGRGYDTEAFF
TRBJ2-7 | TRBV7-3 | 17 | CASSSRRIAGTLYEQYF
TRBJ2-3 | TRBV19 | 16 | CASSGGQGRVPDTQYF
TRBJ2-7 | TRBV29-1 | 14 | CSVVAGGAVIEQYF
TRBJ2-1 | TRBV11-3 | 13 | CASSPSWADEQFF
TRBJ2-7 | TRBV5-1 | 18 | CASSLFPGLAGGSKEQYF
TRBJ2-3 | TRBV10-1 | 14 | CASRGALLTDTQYF
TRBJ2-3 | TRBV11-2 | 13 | CASSLGQGVTQYF
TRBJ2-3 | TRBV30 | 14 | CAWSGRGGTDTQYF
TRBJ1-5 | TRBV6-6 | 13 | CASRGGQGRPQHF
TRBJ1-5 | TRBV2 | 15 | CASSEQGQGGQPQHF
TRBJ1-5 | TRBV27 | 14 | CASRVTGSNQPQHF
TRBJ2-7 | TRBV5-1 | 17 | CASSLGWGGAAAYEQYF
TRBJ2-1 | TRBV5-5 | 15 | CASSQLTGVNNEQFF
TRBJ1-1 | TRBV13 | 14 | CASSLPGLNTEAFF
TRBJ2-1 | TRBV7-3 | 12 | CASSLSGHEQFF
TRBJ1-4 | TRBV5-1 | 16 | CASSSHRDRVGEKLFF
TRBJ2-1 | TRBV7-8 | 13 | CASSLDTYNEQFF
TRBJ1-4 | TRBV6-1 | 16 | CASSERGAATNEKLFF
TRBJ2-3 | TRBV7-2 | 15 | CASSLLAGYTDTQYF
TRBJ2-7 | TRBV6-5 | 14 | CATRVRGTPYEQYF
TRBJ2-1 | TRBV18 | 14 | CASSQTGQDNEQFF
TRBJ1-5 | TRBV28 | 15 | CASDSKLYSNQPQHF
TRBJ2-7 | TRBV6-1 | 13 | CASKGTGLLEQYF
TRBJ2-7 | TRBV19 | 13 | CASSPDPEDEQYF
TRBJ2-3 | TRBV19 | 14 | CASLSAGGPDTQYF
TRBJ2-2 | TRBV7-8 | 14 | CASSLAGLTGELFF
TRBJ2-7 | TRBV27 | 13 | CASSLGTVYEQYF
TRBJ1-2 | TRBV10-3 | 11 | CAISDGYGYTF
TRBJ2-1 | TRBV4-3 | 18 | CASSQGLRLAGGNNEQFF
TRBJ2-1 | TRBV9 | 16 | CASSGGGGVPYNEQFF